The 3 T cell receptor beta chains reported below all come from one sample, sequenced in a study of blood T cell repertoires in COVID-19. The data were produced by immunoSEQ multiplex PCR, yet TCRdb's version contains in-frame clones alone and is incomplete. The data hold some 250,000 clones, with over 80% observed a single time. The material sequenced was peripheral blood. The receptor set was obtained from a man aged 40-50 years with acute or convalescent COVID-19.

This rearrangement joins TRBV7-2 to TRBJ2-7; D might be TRBD1 (5 bases). The V end lost 1 base, the J end lost 2 bases, and 12 bases lay between the germline ends. The CDR3 extends over 15 amino acids. Germline V lookup: CDR1 SGHTA, CDR2 FQGNSA. CDR3 coding DNA: TGTGCCAGCAGCTTAGGGGGCCAGGCAGCCTACGAGCAGTACTTC. This encodes CASSLGGQAAYEQYF.

The V call is TRBV2, the J call TRBJ1-2, with 8 bases fitting TRBD1. V was pared by 4 bases and J by 0 bases, with 10 bases of the junction left unmatched. The CDR3 consists of 17 residues. Germline V gene sequence: CDR1 SNHLY, CDR2 FYNNEI. CDR3 DNA: TGTGCCAGCAGTGTTATCTCTTACAGGGGGGCTAACTATGGCTACACCTTC. As protein: CASSVISYRGANYGYTF. Based on the CDR3 plus reference TRBV2 and TRBJ1-2, the full variable domain is EPEVTQTPSHQVTQMGQEVILRCVPISNHLYFYWYRQILGQKVEFLVSFYNNEISEKSEIFDDQFSVERPDGSNFTLKIRSTKLEDSAMYFCASSVISYRGANYGYTFGSGTRLTVV.

The genes are TRBV19 and TRBJ1-1; TRBD1 matches at 8 bases. This CDR3 contains 13 residues. The germline gives CDR1 LNHDA, CDR2 SQIVND (reference sequence). V trimming: 7 bases; J trimming: 2 bases; junction bases outside the gene matches: 3. DNA of the CDR3: TGTGCCAGTACCCAGGGGGCCAACACTGAAGCTTTCTTT. This codes for CASTQGANTEAFF.